This T cell receptor (beta chain) was documented in a study of OX40 agonist ivuxolimab in advanced cancers. Study-wide context: Given to patients was ivuxolimab, an agonistic anti-OX40 (CD134) antibody.

Trimming removed 5 bases from V and 2 bases from J, with 13 bases in between. Germline values: CDR1 LNHDA, CDR2 SQIVND (reference sequence). CDR3 length: 14 residues. Only in-frame clones appear in the TCRdb table, and some are missing; sequencing was by immunoSEQ multiplex PCR. The sample contains 70,000 or so clones, over 75% of which appear only once. V is TRBV19 and J is TRBJ2-7; D possibly uses TRBD1 or TRBD2 (5 bases each). This clonotype was sampled from an adult with an advanced solid tumor such as melanoma, head and neck, liver or kidney cancer. This material consisted of CD4+ or CD8+ T cells sorted from blood, taken in a trial of the OX40 agonist ivuxolimab. As DNA, the CDR3 is TGTGCCAGTAGTCGGGACGTCGGAACCTACGAGCAGTACTTC. Translation gives CASSRDVGTYEQYF.